This T cell receptor beta chain was recorded in a study of cytomegalovirus exposure and HLA in healthy donors. The V gene's germline CDR1 is LNHDA and CDR2 SQIVND (reference sequence). The CDR3 consists of 18 residues. After removal of 0 bases from V and 1 base from J, the junction contained 5 bases not matched to a gene. The PCR was carried out with 60 Vbeta primers and 13 Jbeta primers. Profiled with immunoSEQ multiplex PCR; TCRdb holds only in-frame clones, not every one. The sample has about 130,000 clones, around 78% seen once. Study results and limitations: Across donors, most TCRs were seen rarely, yet some public ones were widespread.

Worth noting for this clone: The antigen remains unidentified.

Material for sequencing was PBMCs. The receptor was derived from a woman aged 45-65 years in good health and CMV-seronegative. The rearrangement uses TRBV19 and TRBJ1-5, with 11 positions matching TRBD1. The CDR3 coding sequence is TGTGCCAGTAGTATAGATCGGGACAGGGGGGGAAGCAATCAGCCCCAGCATTTT. It yields the protein CASSIDRDRGGSNQPQHF.